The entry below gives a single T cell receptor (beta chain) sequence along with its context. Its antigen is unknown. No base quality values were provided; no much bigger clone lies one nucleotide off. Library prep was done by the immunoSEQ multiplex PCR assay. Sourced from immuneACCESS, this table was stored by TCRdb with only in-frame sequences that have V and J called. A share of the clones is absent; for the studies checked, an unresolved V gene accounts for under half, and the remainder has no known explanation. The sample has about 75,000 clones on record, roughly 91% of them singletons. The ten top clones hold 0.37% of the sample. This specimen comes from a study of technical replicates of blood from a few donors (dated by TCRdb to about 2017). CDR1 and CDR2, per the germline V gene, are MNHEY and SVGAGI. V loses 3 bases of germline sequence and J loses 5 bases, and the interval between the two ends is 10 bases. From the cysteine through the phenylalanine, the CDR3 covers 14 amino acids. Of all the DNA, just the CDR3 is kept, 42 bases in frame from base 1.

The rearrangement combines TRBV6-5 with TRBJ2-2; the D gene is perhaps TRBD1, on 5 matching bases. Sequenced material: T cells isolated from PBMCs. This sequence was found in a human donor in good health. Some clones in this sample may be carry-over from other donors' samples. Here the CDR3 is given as CASSYWGETGELFF. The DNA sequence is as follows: TGTGCCAGCAGTTATTGGGGCGAGACCGGGGAGCTGTTTTTT.